This T cell receptor beta chain derives from a study of cytomegalovirus exposure and HLA in healthy donors (dated by TCRdb to the late 2010s). Some background on the complete study: An earlier analysis of around 600 of the donors reported roughly 270 Gb of sequence data and 117 million unique TCR beta sequences from 150 million to 200 million T cells. To predict cytomegalovirus infection status, the study brought together high-throughput TCR immunosequencing, statistical association of individual TCRs with disease status, and machine learning. A later genetic analysis took genome-wide SNP genotypes for about 55% of the 666 donors and used that subset as a discovery cohort. To study patterns of TCR occurrence, a later analysis re-analyzed previously published TCR beta repertoires from 700 or so donors and added high-resolution HLA genotyping. Roughly five DR-DQ haplotypes were handled as single units for association and clustering, since linkage in the cohort was strong. Of the approximately 400 genotyped donors, around 81% fell in the genetic ancestry cluster associated with self-reported Caucasian donors. Donor age, sex, ethnicity and CMV serostatus were compiled alongside the repertoire data. Typing coverage varied by locus: about 629-640 donors for A, B, C, DRB1 and DQB1; roughly 500 for DQA1; approximately 610 for DPA1; 400 to 480 for DPB1. In addition to the first cohort of 666 subjects, a separate validation cohort of some 120 different subjects was used. An early release that covered 640 HLA-typed donors contained 300 to 350 gigabases of sequencing data and about 84 million unique TCR sequences. The T cell repertoires of roughly 660 subjects were profiled by immunosequencing and related to cytomegalovirus serostatus. The study was designed to test whether signatures of past pathogen exposure could be identified by cataloging public T cell receptors. To decide whether each TCR beta V gene segment behaved as functional or pseudogenic, an earlier analysis of nearly 600 of the donors relied on high-throughput TCR beta sequencing. Rather than using new phenotypic data, the later analysis identified candidate immune exposures from TCR beta sequences and from how often those sequences occurred across donors. On average, around 230,000 unique TCR beta nucleotide sequences were sequenced per donor among roughly 430 genotyped donors of the cohort, with roughly 19% of those sequences being non-productive. HLA typing included class I and class II loci at four-digit resolution. Every discovery cohort repertoire had been produced on one sequencing platform. The investigation overall reported the following: A further reported finding was that TCR beta sequences accurately predicted the HLA-A and HLA-B alleles for most subjects in the first cohort. In both the original and validation cohorts, the classifier was reported to diagnose cytomegalovirus status with high specificity and sensitivity. In the study, some 180 TCR beta chains were listed as associated with cytomegalovirus. When HLA alleles, especially DR and DQ, strongly co-occurred, attributing TCR associations to individual alleles was difficult. In vitro tests confirmed that three of the cytomegalovirus-associated TCR beta chains recognize cytomegalovirus antigens. A group of highly shared sequence variants was considered likely to be a technical artifact of the sequencing pipeline. A later analysis found that most CMV-associated TCR beta chains appeared HLA-restricted, with HLA associations seemingly driven largely by CMV exposure. In an earlier analysis of fewer than 700 of the donors, most TCR beta V segments appeared in productive rearrangements about 87% or about 30% of the time, broadly matching IMGT annotations. This cohort had only TCR beta chains sequenced, and the lack of alpha or paired-chain data limited which features could be detected. Most TCR sequences were seen in very few donors, while some public TCRs were found in many individuals. In a later analysis, TCR association rates were found to vary across HLA loci, with the most associated TCRs seen for DRB1 alleles and the fewest for HLA-C alleles. Presence/absence analyses assumed roughly uniform sequencing depth across donors, an assumption that may not hold. Some IMGT-functional V segments, including TRBV6-2 and TRBV6-3, could not be distinguished by the 87-base-pair reads and were therefore excluded. V-gene and J-gene trimming of TCR beta chains was associated with a missense DCLRE1C variant in a later genetic analysis, and the association was replicated in an independent cohort. Correlated functional status among segregating V segments might reflect linkage disequilibrium, but an unknown experimental factor could not be ruled out. The only immune exposure information available for the cohort was CMV serostatus. A later genetic analysis reported fewer N-insertions in productive TCRs among donors in an Asian-associated ancestry cluster than the approximately 700-donor mean. A later analysis reported that several top co-occurrence clusters appeared linked to parvovirus B19, influenza, CMV and Epstein-Barr virus. Because counts were too low, seventeen rarely observed V segments, including chromosome 9 orphons, were excluded from the earlier analysis of 587 of the donors. According to the authors, the approach could potentially be generalized to other disease states and immunological phenotypes. A later analysis associated 16,951 TCR beta sequences with specific HLA alleles at a false discovery rate of 0.05. A later analysis found that HLA-associated TCR beta chains were more clonally expanded and had lower generation probabilities than equally common non-associated chains. Because HLA typing was unavailable for some donors at each locus, only the typed subset was used in association tests.

A remark on this clone: This receptor's antigen is unknown. Nothing much larger sits one base from this clone, and base qualities are not available.

The receptor library was made with the immunoSEQ multiplex PCR assay. A mixture of 60 forward primers for TCR Vbeta segments and 13 reverse primers for TCR Jbeta segments was used in the multiplex PCR. The CDR3 region of rearranged TCR beta genes was amplified from genomic DNA with a multiplex PCR assay. The amplified TCR beta libraries were sequenced on the Illumina HiSeq System as 87-base-pair reads. Per the original workflow: In a later analysis, some 80 million unique TCR beta chains were counted across the approximately 640 repertoires, and around 10 million of these chains were shared by at least two donors. A nearest-neighbor algorithm error-corrected the raw reads and collapsed the reads into unique sequences, merging closely related sequences to remove PCR and sequencing errors. To assign V, D and J gene segments, CDR3 sequences were aligned to IMGT reference sequences. For a sequence to be retained, a match of at least six nucleotides was required to both a V gene segment and a J gene segment. Rearrangements were called productive when the CDR3 lacked stop codons and stayed in frame with V and J; all others were non-productive. Following IMGT convention, CDR3 was defined as the stretch from the second conserved V-encoded cysteine up to the conserved J-encoded phenylalanine. The earlier analysis of about 530 of the donors excluded any sequence lacking an unambiguous match to a single V gene segment. An earlier analysis of just under 600 of the donors called V segments functional above 56.7% productive rearrangements and segregating when the between-donor standard deviation exceeded 5%. A statistical classification framework was built for diagnosing cytomegalovirus status from the catalog of TCR beta chain sequences. In a later analysis, V and J genes were assigned by comparing TCR nucleotide sequences against IMGT/GENE-DB human TR gene sequences. The TCRdist pipeline was used in a later analysis to assign CDR3 sequences and most-parsimonious VDJ recombination scenarios. In a later analysis, each TCR beta chain was defined by its CDR3 amino acid sequence together with its V-gene family, and reads without a unique V-gene family were excluded. A later analysis removed roughly 590 highly shared, low-generation-probability nucleotide sequences to deal with suspected cross-contamination and a sequencing artifact. For each public chain, a later analysis derived a clonal expansion index from normalized ranks of inferred template counts within each repertoire. In a later analysis, generation probabilities were computed with a VDJ recombination model fitted to out-of-frame rearrangements, and the resulting probabilities were checked against IGoR. In a later analysis, TCR-TCR, TCR-HLA and TCR-CMV co-occurrence was scored with hypergeometric tests, and a repertoire-size bias correction was applied to TCR pairs. A later analysis estimated false discovery rates by permuting HLA or CMV assignments 20 times. In a later analysis, co-occurring TCRs were grouped using DBSCAN, with TCRdist sequence similarity added in when clustering inside HLA-allele-positive subsets. Repertoires with fewer than 30,000 or more than 120,000 public chains, plus five repertoires with anomalous nucleotide sharing, were excluded from co-occurrence clustering. The table was pulled from immuneACCESS by TCRdb, which kept in-frame rearrangements only. Such tables lose some clones; where checked, under half of the loss comes from unresolved V genes, and the rest has no known cause. V, J and clone size are taken as reported in that table, and D and trimming were inferred from the DNA itself. This sample is represented by fewer than 130,000 clones; less than 85% of them were singletons. The ten largest clones add up to roughly 12% of the sample.

The cohort comprised some 680 healthy bone marrow donors. At the time of sampling, every cohort member was nominally healthy, though immune exposures that went unrecorded were likely present. The donor tested CMV seropositive, placing the donor among the 250 to 350 seropositive members of the cohort. Every donor gave a peripheral blood sample, and the peripheral blood mononuclear cells from that sample were used for TCR beta sequencing. The Qiagen DNeasy Blood Extraction Kit was used to extract genomic DNA from the blood cell samples. V lost 6 bases and J lost 8 bases, and the count of bases not matched to a germline gene is 9. Inclusive of the bounding cysteine and phenylalanine, the CDR3 is 13 residues long. Only the CDR3 DNA is retained, 39 bases long and in frame from the first base. As encoded in the germline V gene, CDR1 is MDHEN while CDR2 is SYDVKM.

The chain is encoded by TRBV28 joined to TRBJ1-2; the central 7 bases match TRBD1. This sequence originates from a young man in good health and CMV-seropositive. The sample consisted of PBMCs. The nucleotide sequence is TGTGCCAGCAGACCTACAGGGGCTGGCGGCTACACCTTC. Protein translation: CASRPTGAGGYTF.